The 13 T cell receptor beta chains listed next were all sequenced from one sample in a study of control samples from healthy donors and cancer patients. Method: immunoSEQ multiplex PCR; TCRdb's copy keeps in-frame clones and lacks some. Seen here are 95,000 to 130,000 clones, roughly nine tenths observed once, and the top ten hold 1% to 1.4%. Sequenced material: PBMCs. Receptors originate from a woman in her forties or fifties with colorectal cancer.

This rearrangement joins TRBV30 to TRBJ2-3; TRBD2 matches at 7 bases. V trimming: 2 bases; J trimming: 4 bases; junction bases outside the gene matches: 6. Germline loops: CDR1 GTSNPN, CDR2 SVGIG (reference sequence). CDR3 length equals 14 residues. The CDR3 sequence is CAWSRGEVADTQYF. The DNA for the CDR3 is TGTGCCTGGAGTCGGGGGGAGGTGGCAGATACGCAGTATTTT.

This clone was observed a single time. V gene TRBV11-3 combines with J gene TRBJ2-1; D perhaps matches TRBD2 (7 bases). CDR1 is SGHNT and CDR2 is YENEEA in the germline V gene. The CDR3 covers 17 residues. Trimming cost V 4 bases and J 8 bases, with 24 bases left between them. In DNA form, the CDR3 reads TGTGCCAGCAGCTCTCTAGGGGGGACTACGGGCTGGGATGAGCAGTTCTTC. This codes for CASSSLGGTTGWDEQFF.

The V call is TRBV19, the J call TRBJ1-2; D gene ambiguous. Between the trimmed V and J ends, which lost 4 bases and 4 bases, there was a span of 10 bases. Germline V gene sequence: CDR1 LNHDA, CDR2 SQIVND (reference sequence). The CDR3 spans 13 residues. The CDR3: CASSTNRIYGYTF. In nucleotides, the CDR3 is TGTGCCAGTAGTACGAACAGAATCTATGGCTACACCTTC.

The genes are TRBV3-1 (or the pseudogene TRBV3-2) and TRBJ2-5, with TRBD1 matching 7 bases. With 4 bases clipped from V and 2 bases from J, the junction kept 4 bases outside the gene matches. Germline V gene data show CDR1 as LGHDT and CDR2 as YNNKEL (reference sequence). There are 14 residues in the CDR3. CDR3 protein: CASSPRTGQETQYF. CDR3 bases: TGTGCCAGCAGCCCACGGACAGGACAAGAGACCCAGTACTTC.

This clone counts as medium-sized (0.01 to 0.1%). The chain combines TRBV9 with TRBJ1-3; D ambiguous. V lost 4 bases and J 2 bases, leaving 13 bases between the germline ends. The length of the CDR3 is 15 residues. CDR1 SGDLS and CDR2 YYNGEE come from the germline V gene. The CDR3 reads CASSLRVGTGNTIYF. The CDR3 coding sequence is TGTGCCAGCAGCCTAAGGGTTGGGACTGGAAACACCATATATTTT.

V gene TRBV2 combines with J gene TRBJ1-2; D is uncertain. This CDR3 comprises 15 residues. Trimming shortened V by 0 bases and J by 2 bases, and 10 bases separated the two germline ends. Germline V gene lookup returns CDR1 SNHLY and CDR2 FYNNEI. This CDR3 reads CASSEAPRQNYGYTF. CDR3 sequence (DNA): TGTGCCAGCAGTGAAGCGCCCAGGCAGAACTATGGCTACACCTTC.

V gene TRBV3-1 (or the pseudogene TRBV3-2) combines with J gene TRBJ2-1, with 13 bases matching TRBD2. The length of the CDR3 is 16 residues. The trim removed 4 bases at V and 7 bases at J, leaving 7 bases unmatched. CDR1 is LGHDT, CDR2 YNNKEL, per germline (reference sequence). CDR3 nucleotides: TGTGCCAGCAGCCTCCTGGGACTAGCGGGGAAAAATGAGCAGTTCTTC. Its translation is CASSLLGLAGKNEQFF.

This clone has a single count. The chain couples TRBV6-5 to TRBJ2-7; TRBD1 matches 7 bases. V shed 6 bases and J 2 bases; nucleotides not matched to a gene: 10. There are 15 residues in the CDR3. CDR1 MNHEY and CDR2 SVGAGI come from the germline V gene. In nucleotides, the CDR3 is TGTGCCAGCAGACGGAACCGACAGGGAACCTACGAGCAGTACTTC. Amino acids: CASRRNRQGTYEQYF.

The V and J genes are TRBV5-1 and TRBJ1-4; unclear D gene. CDR3 length: 13 amino acids. V lost 0 bases to trimming and J lost 3 bases, with 3 bases between them. Germline CDR1 reads SGHRS; CDR2 reads YFSETQ. The CDR3 protein is CASSLEPNEKLFF. The DNA of the CDR3 is TGCGCCAGCAGCTTGGAACCTAATGAAAAACTGTTTTTT.

This chain links TRBV6-5 with TRBJ1-6; D is perhaps TRBD1 (5 bases). V lost 6 bases and J lost 2, with 11 bases in between. Germline V CDR1 and CDR2: MNHEY, SVGAGI. This CDR3 region has 15 residues. DNA for the CDR3: TGTGCCAGCAGGCCCGGGGGTGCCTATAATTCACCCCTCCACTTT. It translates to CASRPGGAYNSPLHF.

This sequence joins TRBV30 and TRBJ1-2, with D maybe TRBD1 (5 bases). V lost 3 bases and J lost 4, with 15 bases in between. Germline CDR1 and CDR2: GTSNPN and SVGIG (reference sequence). The CDR3 has 14 residues. CDR3 coding DNA: TGTGCCTGGAGCCCCCGGGGCACAGTCTATGGCTACACCTTC. This translates into CAWSPRGTVYGYTF. The full variable domain, rest sourced from reference TRBV30 and TRBJ1-2, is SQTIHQWPATLVQPVGSPLSLECTVEGTSNPNLYWYRQAAGRGLQLLFYSVGIGQISSEVPQNLSASRPQDRQFILSSKKLLLSDSGFYLCAWSPRGTVYGYTFGSGTRLTVV.

This chain uses TRBV5-5 with TRBJ1-3, with D perhaps TRBD1 (6 bases). Trimming took 0 bases from V and 3 from J, leaving 13 bases between them. The CDR3 has 16 amino acids. CDR1 and CDR2 from the germline V gene are SGHKS and YYEKEE (reference sequence). The CDR3 DNA sequence: TGTGCCAGCAGCTTGGCCGCAGGGGTTATTGGAAACACCATATATTTT. Its protein product is CASSLAAGVIGNTIYF.

This clone was counted only a few times. The chain uses TRBV9 and TRBJ1-4; TRBD1 is a possible D gene (5 bases). Trimming took 4 bases from V and 3 from J, leaving 13 bases between them. The germline gives CDR1 SGDLS, CDR2 YYNGEE. This CDR3 is 15 amino acids long. This chain's CDR3 is CASSFRGDPNEKLFF. CDR3 nucleotides: TGTGCCAGCAGCTTCCGGGGGGACCCTAATGAAAAACTGTTTTTT. The full variable domain, completed using reference TRBV9 and TRBJ1-4, is DSGVTQTPKHLITATGQRVTLRCSPRSGDLSVYWYQQSLDQGLQFLIQYYNGEERAKGNILERFSAQQFPDLHSELNLSSLELGDSALYFCASSFRGDPNEKLFFGSGTQLSVL.